The 20 T cell receptor beta chains reported below all come from one sample, sequenced in a study of shared clonotypes between healthy human individuals. Clones were read by immunoSEQ multiplex PCR, and TCRdb kept only the in-frame ones, dropping some. The table includes 2 million to 2.5 million clones, around 92% detected once. Sequencing was done on a sample of naive CD4+ T cells from PBMCs. Subset denoted: CD45RA+ positively selected. All receptors come from a man in his late teens or twenties in good health. Some clones in this sample may be carry-over from other donors' samples.

The chain combines TRBV28 with TRBJ1-1, with no clear D. V was clipped by 10 bases and J by 0 bases, with 12 bases between them. CDR3 size: 13 residues. Germline CDR1 reads MDHEN; CDR2 reads SYDVKM. The CDR3: CAIEKNMNTEAFF. In nucleotides, the CDR3 is TGTGCCATCGAAAAAAACATGAACACTGAAGCTTTCTTT.

Comment on this clone: The same CDR3 can be traced to other DNA sequences in this sample. This rearrangement joins TRBV7-3 to TRBJ1-1; D perhaps matches TRBD1 (5 bases). CDR3 length: 15 amino acids. Trimming shortened V by 5 bases and J by 1 base, and 14 bases separated the two germline ends. Germline CDR1 and CDR2: SGHTA and FQGTGA. CDR3 sequence (DNA): TGTGCCAGCAGCCCATCCGGGACGGGGAACACTGAAGCTTTCTTT. Translated: CASSPSGTGNTEAFF.

The V gene is TRBV7-9, the J gene TRBJ2-5; 8 bases line up with TRBD1. The CDR3 is made up of 15 amino acids. CDR1 is SEHNR, CDR2 FQNEAQ, per germline (reference sequence). The V segment lost 4 bases and the J segment 5 bases; nucleotides outside the gene matches: 9. The CDR3, as DNA: TGTGCCAGCAGCTCCCGGACAGGGCCTTGGGAGACCCAGTACTTC. It encodes CASSSRTGPWETQYF.

V is TRBV28 and J is TRBJ2-7; D is undetermined. The CDR3 runs 14 residues. V lost 2 bases and J lost 0, with 8 bases in between. CDR1 and CDR2 from the germline V gene are MDHEN and SYDVKM. CDR3 sequence reads: CASSLEANSYEQYF. DNA for the CDR3: TGTGCCAGCAGTTTAGAGGCCAACTCCTACGAGCAGTACTTC. Combining the CDR3 with reference TRBV28 and TRBJ2-7 gives the whole variable domain DVKVTQSSRYLVKRTGEKVFLECVQDMDHENMFWYRQDPGLGLRLIYFSYDVKMKEKGDIPEGYSVSREKKERFSLILESASTNQTSMYLCASSLEANSYEQYFGPGTRLTVT.

The rearrangement links TRBV6-4 to TRBJ2-6; 7 bases are a match to TRBD1. The CDR3 has 13 amino acids. The V gene's germline CDR1 is MRHNA and CDR2 SNTAGT. Losses at the gene ends were 6 bases for V and 13 bases for J; bases not matched to a gene: 9. In nucleotides, the CDR3 is TGTGCCAGCAGCACCGGGACCAGGGGGGTCCTGACTTTC. This gives the protein CASSTGTRGVLTF.

In its sample, this clone was seen once. V gene TRBV5-1 combines with J gene TRBJ1-4; no definite D call. This CDR3 has 14 amino acids. Trimming removed 5 bases at V and 4 bases at J, with 12 bases between. The germline gives CDR1 SGHRS, CDR2 YFSETQ. The DNA for the CDR3 is TGCGCCAGCAGACGATCGGAGTTTAATGAAAAACTGTTTTTT. Translating gives CASRRSEFNEKLFF.

The rearrangement joins TRBV6-1 to TRBJ1-2; 7 bases are a match to TRBD1. The CDR3 runs to 17 residues. Germline-derived CDR1 and CDR2 are MNHNS and SASEGT. After removal of 0 bases from V and 0 bases from J, the junction contained 7 bases not matched to a gene. The CDR3: CASSEALRDSPNYGYTF. Written as DNA, the CDR3 is TGTGCCAGCAGTGAAGCGTTAAGGGACAGCCCTAACTATGGCTACACCTTC.

The rearrangement uses TRBV9 and TRBJ1-1; D call uncertain. CDR1 is SGDLS and CDR2 is YYNGEE in the germline V gene. This CDR3 is 16 amino acids long. Trimming shortened V by 0 bases and J by 1 base, and 13 bases separated the two germline ends. CDR3 amino acids: CASSVVCLVGNTEAFF. DNA for the CDR3: TGTGCCAGCAGCGTAGTTTGCCTGGTGGGGAACACTGAAGCTTTCTTT.

This chain links TRBV29-1 with TRBJ2-3, with 11 bases that match TRBD2. This CDR3 spans 15 amino acids. CDR1 is SQVTM and CDR2 is ANQGSEA in the germline V gene. With 7 bases clipped from V and 1 base from J, the junction kept 7 bases outside the gene matches. DNA for the CDR3: TGCAGCGGGGGGGGACTAGCGGAACGCACAGATACGCAGTATTTT. As protein: CSGGGLAERTDTQYF.

This chain joins TRBV10-3 and TRBJ2-7; 10 nucleotides align to TRBD1. The ends lost 1 base at V and 6 bases at J; junction bases unmatched: 6. Germline assignment: CDR1 ENHRY and CDR2 SYGVKD. CDR3 length: 15 residues. The CDR3 DNA follows: TGTGCCATCAGTGAGTTACGACAGGGGGCTAGCGAGCAGTACTTC. It codes for CAISELRQGASEQYF.

The chain couples TRBV2 to TRBJ1-5, with D perhaps matching TRBD1 (6 bases). Deletions cut 4 bases from V and 2 bases from J, with 15 bases between. CDR1 is SNHLY and CDR2 is FYNNEI in the germline V gene. This CDR3 contains 16 residues. In DNA, the CDR3 is TGTGCCAGCAGTGGATTAGGGGGGTCCGGCAATCAGCCCCAGCATTTT. As protein: CASSGLGGSGNQPQHF.

The chain employs TRBV19 and TRBJ1-1, with D maybe TRBD1 (5 bases). Germline V gives CDR1 LNHDA, CDR2 SQIVND (reference sequence). V was clipped by 11 bases and J by 6 bases, with 16 bases between them. The CDR3 has 12 residues. The CDR3 loop is CAGRQGASEAFF. In nucleotides, the CDR3 is TGTGCCGGCCGCCAGGGTGCTTCTGAAGCTTTCTTT.

J is TRBJ1-4 and V is TRBV6-1, with no clear D. The germline V gene encodes CDR1 MNHNS and CDR2 SASEGT. V was shortened by 0 bases and J by 7 bases, with 15 bases between the two germline ends. There are 16 residues in the CDR3. DNA for the CDR3: TGTGCCAGCAGTGAAGCGTACTTACCGGCCGGTGAAAAACTGTTTTTT. As protein: CASSEAYLPAGEKLFF.

This chain connects TRBV5-1 to TRBJ1-4, with a weak D call TRBD1 (5 bases). Germline CDR1 reads SGHRS; CDR2 reads YFSETQ. The CDR3 has 16 amino acids. V was shortened by 4 bases and J by 5 bases, with 18 bases between the two germline ends. The chain's CDR3 is CASSIRIRDGNEKLFF. The CDR3 DNA reads TGCGCCAGCAGCATCAGGATCCGGGACGGGAATGAAAAACTGTTTTTT.

The chain links TRBV28 to TRBJ2-3; D gene uncertain. CDR3 length: 15 amino acids. The germline CDR1 and CDR2 sequences are MDHEN and SYDVKM. The V end was cut by 3 bases, the J end by 2 bases, with 12 bases between. CDR3 protein: CASSFNTDYTDTQYF. The DNA for the CDR3 is TGTGCCAGCAGTTTTAACACGGATTACACAGATACGCAGTATTTT.

This clone was detected only once. V usage is TRBV4-1 and J usage is TRBJ1-2; 7 bases agree with TRBD1. After removal of 2 bases from V and 1 base from J, the junction contained 7 bases not matched to a gene. Germline assignment: CDR1 MGHRA and CDR2 YSYEKL. The CDR3 totals 16 residues. CDR3 nucleotides: TGCGCCAGCAGCCAACCTACGACAGGGATTAACTATGGCTACACCTTC. Residues: CASSQPTTGINYGYTF.

This clone was seen only a few times. The identical CDR3 is also encoded by other nucleotide sequences in the sample. The chain has TRBV9 and TRBJ2-1; tentative D call: TRBD2 (6 bases). Germline-derived CDR1 and CDR2 are SGDLS and YYNGEE. Trimming pared 0 bases from V and 1 base from J, leaving 8 bases between. CDR3 size: 15 residues. The CDR3 spells CASSVGGTSYNEQFF. The DNA of the CDR3 is TGTGCCAGCAGCGTAGGGGGGACTTCCTACAATGAGCAGTTCTTC.

The V gene is TRBV19, the J gene TRBJ1-1, with 9 bases aligning to TRBD1. The trim removed 3 bases at V and 3 bases at J, leaving 5 bases unmatched. The germline V gene encodes CDR1 LNHDA and CDR2 SQIVND (reference sequence). The CDR3 contains 15 residues. The CDR3, as DNA: TGTGCCAGTAGTATTACAGGGGGCCGGGACACTGAAGCTTTCTTT. Translating it yields CASSITGGRDTEAFF.

This chain uses TRBV19 with TRBJ1-5; 9 bases fit TRBD1. The CDR3 is made up of 14 amino acids. V lost 7 bases to trimming and J lost 7 bases; unmatched junction nucleotides: 8. The germline CDR1 and CDR2 sequences are LNHDA and SQIVND (reference sequence). The CDR3 DNA reads as TGTGCCAGTAATCAGGACAGGGGAAGGCAGCCCCAGCATTTT. Its protein product is CASNQDRGRQPQHF.

The chain recombines TRBV28 with TRBJ1-3, with D possibly TRBD1 on 6 matching bases. Deletions cut 5 bases from V and 0 bases from J, with 11 bases between. CDR3 length: 15 amino acids. Germline values: CDR1 MDHEN, CDR2 SYDVKM. CDR3 nucleotides: TGTGCCAGCAGTCAGGGACACAACTCTGGAAACACCATATATTTT. Its translation is CASSQGHNSGNTIYF.